This TCR beta chain was identified during a study of blood T cell repertoires in COVID-19. In the study overall: The samples span acute and convalescent COVID-19 from the United States, Italy and Spain. The cDNA or gDNA used as material had been derived from T cells, B-cell-depleted T cells, or PBMCs.

As handled by the study authors: Reference gene primers were amplified, and this amplification served to estimate nucleated cell counts. Generated by immunoSEQ multiplex PCR, the TCRdb table keeps only in-frame clones and is missing some. Clone size and V and J calls were adopted from that table, with D and trimming inferred from the DNA. The sample contains approximately 300,000 clones, roughly 88% of which appear only once. J gave up 0 bases and V 6 bases, and 0 bases lay outside the gene matches. The germline V gene encodes CDR1 MDHEN and CDR2 SYDVKM. The CDR3 is 14 amino acids. The V gene is TRBV28, the J gene TRBJ2-4; 9 nucleotides agree with TRBD2. The receptor was derived from a woman in her forties or fifties with acute or convalescent COVID-19. Material for sequencing was peripheral blood. The CDR3 here is CASRTSGAKNIQYF. For the CDR3, the DNA is TGTGCCAGCAGGACTAGCGGAGCCAAAAACATTCAGTACTTC.